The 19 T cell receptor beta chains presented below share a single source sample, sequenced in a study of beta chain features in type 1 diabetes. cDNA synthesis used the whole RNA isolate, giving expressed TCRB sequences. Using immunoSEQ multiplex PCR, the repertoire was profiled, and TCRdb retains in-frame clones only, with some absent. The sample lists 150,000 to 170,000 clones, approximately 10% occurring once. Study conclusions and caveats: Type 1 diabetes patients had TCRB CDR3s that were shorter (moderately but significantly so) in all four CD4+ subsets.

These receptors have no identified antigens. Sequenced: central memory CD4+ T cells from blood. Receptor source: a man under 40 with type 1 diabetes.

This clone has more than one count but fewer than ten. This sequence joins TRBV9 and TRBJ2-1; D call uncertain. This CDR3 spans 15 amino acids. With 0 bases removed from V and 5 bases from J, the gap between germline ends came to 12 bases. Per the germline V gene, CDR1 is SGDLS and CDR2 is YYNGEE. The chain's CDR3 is CASSVAPGAHNEQFF. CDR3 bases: TGTGCCAGCAGCGTAGCCCCAGGTGCCCACAATGAGCAGTTCTTC.

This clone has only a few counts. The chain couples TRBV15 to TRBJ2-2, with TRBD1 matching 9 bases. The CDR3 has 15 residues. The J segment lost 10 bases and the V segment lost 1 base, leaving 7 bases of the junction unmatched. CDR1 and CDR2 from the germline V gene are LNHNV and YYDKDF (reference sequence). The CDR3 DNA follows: TGTGCCACCAGCAGAGGAACAGGGGGCTTTGCGGAGCTGTTTTTT. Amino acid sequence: CATSRGTGGFAELFF.

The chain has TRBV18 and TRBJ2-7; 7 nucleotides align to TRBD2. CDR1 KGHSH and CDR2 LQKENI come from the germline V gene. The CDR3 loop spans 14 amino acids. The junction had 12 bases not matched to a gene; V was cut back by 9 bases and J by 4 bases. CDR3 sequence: CASSQRSGVYEQYF. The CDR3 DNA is TGTGCCAGTTCCCAGAGGAGCGGGGTATACGAGCAGTACTTC.

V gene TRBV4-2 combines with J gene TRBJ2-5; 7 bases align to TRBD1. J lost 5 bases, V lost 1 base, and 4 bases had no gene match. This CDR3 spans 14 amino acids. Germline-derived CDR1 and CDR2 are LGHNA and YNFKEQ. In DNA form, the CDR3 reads TGTGCCAGCAGCCAAGGACAGGGCGGTGAGACCCAGTACTTC. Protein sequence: CASSQGQGGETQYF.

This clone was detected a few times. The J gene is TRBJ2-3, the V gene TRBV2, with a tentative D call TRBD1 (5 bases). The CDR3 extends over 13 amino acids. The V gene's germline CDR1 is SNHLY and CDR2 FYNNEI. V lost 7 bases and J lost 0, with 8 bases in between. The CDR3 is CASKTASTDTQYF. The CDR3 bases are TGTGCCAGCAAGACAGCAAGCACAGATACGCAGTATTTT.

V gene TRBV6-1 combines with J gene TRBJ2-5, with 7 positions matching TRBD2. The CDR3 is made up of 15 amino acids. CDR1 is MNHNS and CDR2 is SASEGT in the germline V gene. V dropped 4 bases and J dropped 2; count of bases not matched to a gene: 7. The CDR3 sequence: CASSVSGGRQETQYF. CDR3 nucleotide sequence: TGTGCCAGCAGTGTGTCGGGAGGTAGACAAGAGACCCAGTACTTC.

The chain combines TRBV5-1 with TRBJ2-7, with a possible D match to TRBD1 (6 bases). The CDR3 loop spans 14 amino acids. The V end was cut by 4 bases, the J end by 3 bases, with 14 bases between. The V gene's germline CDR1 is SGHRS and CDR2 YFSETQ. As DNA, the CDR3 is TGCGCCAGCAGCCAGTCCCGGGACATCTACGAGCAGTACTTC. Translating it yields CASSQSRDIYEQYF.

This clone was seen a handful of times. DNA of the CDR3: TGTGCCAGCAGGAGGGACAGGGAGAACACTGAAGCTTTCTTT. This sequence encodes CASRRDRENTEAFF. The chain employs TRBV27 and TRBJ1-1, with 9 nucleotides matching TRBD1. Germline CDR1 and CDR2: MNHEY and SMNVEV (reference sequence). The trim removed 6 bases at V and 1 base at J, leaving 3 bases unmatched. This CDR3 has 14 residues.

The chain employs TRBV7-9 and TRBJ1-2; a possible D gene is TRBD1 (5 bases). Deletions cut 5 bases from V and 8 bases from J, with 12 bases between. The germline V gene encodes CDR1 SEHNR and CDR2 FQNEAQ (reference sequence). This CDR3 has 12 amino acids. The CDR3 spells CASSPQGRGYTF. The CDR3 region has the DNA TGTGCCAGCAGCCCTCAGGGCCGAGGCTACACCTTC.

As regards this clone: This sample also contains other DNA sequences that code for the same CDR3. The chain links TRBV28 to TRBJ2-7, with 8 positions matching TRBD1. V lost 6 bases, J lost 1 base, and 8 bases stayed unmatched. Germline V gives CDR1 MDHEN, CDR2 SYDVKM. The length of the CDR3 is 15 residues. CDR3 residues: CASRPIDRGSYEQYF. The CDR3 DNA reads TGTGCCAGCAGGCCTATAGACAGGGGTTCCTACGAGCAGTACTTC.

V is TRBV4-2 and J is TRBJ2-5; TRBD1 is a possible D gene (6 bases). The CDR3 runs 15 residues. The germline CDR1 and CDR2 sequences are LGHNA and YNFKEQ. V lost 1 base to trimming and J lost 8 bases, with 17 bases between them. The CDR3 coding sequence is TGTGCCAGCAGCCAAGGGTTAGGGGGAAAGAACACCCAGTACTTC. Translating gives CASSQGLGGKNTQYF.

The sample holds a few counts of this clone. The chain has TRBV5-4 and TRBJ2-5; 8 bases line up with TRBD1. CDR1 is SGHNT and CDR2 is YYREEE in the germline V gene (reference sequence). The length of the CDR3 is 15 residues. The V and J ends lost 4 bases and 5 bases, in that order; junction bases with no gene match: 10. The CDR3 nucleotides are TGTGCCAGCAGCGCAAGACAGGGGTTGGGGGAGACCCAGTACTTC. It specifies CASSARQGLGETQYF.

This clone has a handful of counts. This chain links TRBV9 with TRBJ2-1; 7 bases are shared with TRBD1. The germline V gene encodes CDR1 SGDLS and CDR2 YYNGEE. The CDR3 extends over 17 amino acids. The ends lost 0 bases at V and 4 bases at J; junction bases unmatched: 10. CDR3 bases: TGTGCCAGCAGCGTAGGGAGTGAGGGGGCCCCTTACAATGAGCAGTTCTTC. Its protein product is CASSVGSEGAPYNEQFF.

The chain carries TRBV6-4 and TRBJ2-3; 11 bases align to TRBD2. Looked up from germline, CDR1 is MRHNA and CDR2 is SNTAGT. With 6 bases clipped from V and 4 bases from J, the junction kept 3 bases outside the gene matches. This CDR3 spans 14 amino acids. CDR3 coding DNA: TGTGCCAGCAGCCTGACTAGCGGGGCAGATACGCAGTATTTT. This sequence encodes CASSLTSGADTQYF.

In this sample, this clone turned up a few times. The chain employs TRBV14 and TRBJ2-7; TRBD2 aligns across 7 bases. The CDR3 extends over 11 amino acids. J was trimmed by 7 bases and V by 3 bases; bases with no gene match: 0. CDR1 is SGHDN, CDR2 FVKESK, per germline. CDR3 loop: CASSQGGEQYF. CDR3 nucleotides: TGTGCCAGCAGCCAGGGAGGGGAGCAGTACTTC.

In DNA, the CDR3 is TGCGCCAGCAGCCAAGATTCAAGCGCCACAGATACGCAGTATTTT. Translation gives CASSQDSSATDTQYF. The chain couples TRBV4-3 to TRBJ2-3; unclear D gene. V lost 0 bases to trimming and J lost 2 bases, with 9 bases between them. The CDR3 loop spans 15 amino acids. Germline V gene sequence: CDR1 LGHNA, CDR2 YSLEER.

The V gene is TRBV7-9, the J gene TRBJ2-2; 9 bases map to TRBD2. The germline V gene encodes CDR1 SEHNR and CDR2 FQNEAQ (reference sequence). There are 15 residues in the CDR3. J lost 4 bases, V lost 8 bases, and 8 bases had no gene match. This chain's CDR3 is CASGRTSAGTGELFF. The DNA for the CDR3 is TGTGCCAGCGGACGGACTAGCGCCGGCACCGGGGAGCTGTTTTTT.

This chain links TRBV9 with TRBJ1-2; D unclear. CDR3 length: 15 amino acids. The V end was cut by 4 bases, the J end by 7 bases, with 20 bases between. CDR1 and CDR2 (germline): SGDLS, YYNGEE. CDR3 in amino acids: CASSRDETLRGGYTF. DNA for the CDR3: TGTGCCAGCAGCCGCGACGAGACCCTCCGAGGTGGCTACACCTTC.

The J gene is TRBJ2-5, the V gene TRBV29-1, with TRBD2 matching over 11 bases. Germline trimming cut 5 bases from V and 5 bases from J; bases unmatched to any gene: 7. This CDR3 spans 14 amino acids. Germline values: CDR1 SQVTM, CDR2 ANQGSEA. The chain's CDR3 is CSVLAGGLFETQYF. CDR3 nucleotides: TGCAGCGTTTTAGCGGGAGGGCTATTCGAGACCCAGTACTTC.